Ten or more counts support the clone carrying this TCR beta chain. The antigen remains unidentified. The sample belongs to a study of neurological immune-mediated disorders. Study conclusions and caveats: HTLV-1-associated myelopathy had the most TCR clonal expansion, while multiple sclerosis had the least, a level that fell below healthy controls. Expanded clones shared no identical CDR3 amino acid sequences across subjects, which suggested private TCR-beta repertoires in all groups.

5'RACE with 10-nucleotide random UMIs produced the cDNA. TCRdb reprocessed the 5' RACE reads via MiXCR and lists one record per CDR3 protein. The data show roughly 45,000 distinct CDR3 sequences, less than 15% seen once. Germline V gives CDR1 SQVTM, CDR2 ANQGSEA. The CDR3 loop spans 12 amino acids. Trimming left V 6 bases short and J 0 bases short, with 8 bases between. The sample's time point: longitudinal time-point 3. The healthy controls volunteered at a blood bank in Maryland, USA. This TCR derives from a man aged 25-45 years in good health. Input material: PBMCs. V is TRBV29-1 and J is TRBJ1-1; no reliable D call. In DNA form, the CDR3 reads TGCAGCGTCGTTGACATGAACACTGAAGCTTTCTTT. Protein: CSVVDMNTEAFF.